This T cell receptor beta chain was found in a study of cytomegalovirus exposure and HLA in healthy donors. Notes on the study in general: Some V segments (TRBV6-2 and TRBV6-3 among them) were excluded as indistinguishable. Reported results showed that the classifier diagnosed cytomegalovirus status with high specificity and sensitivity. One cluster of highly shared sequence variants probably arose as a sequencing artifact. A later analysis linked a missense variant in DCLRE1C to the trimming of TCR beta V and J genes.

With regard to this clone: Its cognate antigen is unknown.

The germline V gene has CDR1 ENHRY and CDR2 SYGVKD. The CDR3 sequence is 18 residues long. The V gene end was trimmed by 2 bases and the J gene end by 3 bases; junction bases not matched to a gene: 9. A multiplex PCR was run with 60 Vbeta primers and 13 Jbeta primers. The protocol was immunoSEQ multiplex PCR, while the TCRdb copy is restricted to in-frame clones and leaves out a portion. The table has roughly 160,000 clones, under 85% seen once. Sequencing was carried out using PBMCs. The receptor was derived from a woman younger than 30 in good health and CMV-seropositive. This chain links TRBV10-3 with TRBJ1-5, with TRBD1 matching 11 bases. Written as DNA, the CDR3 is TGTGCCATCAGTGAGCGGAACCCGGGACAGGGGGTCAATCAGCCCCAGCATTTT. Residues: CAISERNPGQGVNQPQHF.